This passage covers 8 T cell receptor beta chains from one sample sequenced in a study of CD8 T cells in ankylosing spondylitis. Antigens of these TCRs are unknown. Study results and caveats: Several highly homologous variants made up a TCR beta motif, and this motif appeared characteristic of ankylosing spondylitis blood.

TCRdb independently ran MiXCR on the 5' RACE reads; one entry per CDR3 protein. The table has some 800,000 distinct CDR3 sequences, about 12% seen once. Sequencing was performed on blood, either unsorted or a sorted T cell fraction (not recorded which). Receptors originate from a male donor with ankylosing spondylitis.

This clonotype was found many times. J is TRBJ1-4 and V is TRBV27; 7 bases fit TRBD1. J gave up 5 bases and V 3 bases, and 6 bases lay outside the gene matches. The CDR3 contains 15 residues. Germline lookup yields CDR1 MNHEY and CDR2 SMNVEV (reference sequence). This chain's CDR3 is CASSFLGQQNEKLFF. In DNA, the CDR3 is TGTGCCAGCAGTTTCTTGGGACAGCAAAATGAAAAACTGTTTTTT.

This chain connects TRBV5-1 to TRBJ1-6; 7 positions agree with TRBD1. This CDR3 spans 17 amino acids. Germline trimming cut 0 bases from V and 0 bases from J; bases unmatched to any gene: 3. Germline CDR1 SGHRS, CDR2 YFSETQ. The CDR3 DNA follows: TGCGCCAGCAGCTTGGAGACAGGGAGCTCCTATAATTCACCCCTCCACTTT. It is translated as CASSLETGSSYNSPLHF.

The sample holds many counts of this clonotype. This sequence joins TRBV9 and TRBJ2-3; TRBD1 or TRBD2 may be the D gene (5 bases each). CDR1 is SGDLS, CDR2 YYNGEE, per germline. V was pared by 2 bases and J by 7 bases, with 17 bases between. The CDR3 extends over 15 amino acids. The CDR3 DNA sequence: TGTGCCAGCAGCGTCAAACAGGACTCCCCCAATACGCAGTATTTT. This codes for CASSVKQDSPNTQYF.

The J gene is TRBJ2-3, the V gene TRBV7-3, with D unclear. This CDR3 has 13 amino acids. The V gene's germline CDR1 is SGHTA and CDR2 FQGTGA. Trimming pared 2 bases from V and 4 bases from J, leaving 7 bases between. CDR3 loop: CASSLGRSDTQYF. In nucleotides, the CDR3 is TGTGCCAGCAGCTTAGGACGATCAGATACGCAGTATTTT. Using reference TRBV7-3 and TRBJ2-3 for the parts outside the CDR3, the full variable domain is GAGVSQTPSNKVTEKGKYVELRCDPISGHTALYWYRQSLGQGPEFLIYFQGTGAADDSGLPNDRFFAVRPEGSVSTLKIQRTERGDSAVYLCASSLGRSDTQYFGPGTRLTVL.

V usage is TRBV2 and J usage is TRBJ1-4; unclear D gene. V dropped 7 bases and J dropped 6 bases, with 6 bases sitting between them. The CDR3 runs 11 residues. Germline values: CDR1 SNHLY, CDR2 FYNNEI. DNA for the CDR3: TGTGCCAGCACCCGGGATGAAAAACTGTTTTTT. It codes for CASTRDEKLFF.

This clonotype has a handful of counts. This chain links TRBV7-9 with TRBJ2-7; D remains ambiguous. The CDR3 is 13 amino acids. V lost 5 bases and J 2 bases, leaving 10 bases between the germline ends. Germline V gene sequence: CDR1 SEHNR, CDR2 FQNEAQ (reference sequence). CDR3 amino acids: CASSPKGPYEQYF. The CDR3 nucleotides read TGTGCCAGCAGCCCGAAAGGACCCTACGAGCAGTACTTC. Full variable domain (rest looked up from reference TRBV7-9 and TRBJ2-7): DTGVSQNPRHKITKRGQNVTFRCDPISEHNRLYWYRQTLGQGPEFLTYFQNEAQLEKSRLLSDRFSAERPKGSFSTLEIQRTEQGDSAMYLCASSPKGPYEQYFGPGTRLTVT.

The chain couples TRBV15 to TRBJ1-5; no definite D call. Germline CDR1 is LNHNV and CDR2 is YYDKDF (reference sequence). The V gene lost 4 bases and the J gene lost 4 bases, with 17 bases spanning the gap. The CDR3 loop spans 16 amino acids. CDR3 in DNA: TGTGCCACCAGCACTCGGCTGCCGGGCGATAATCAGCCCCAGCATTTT. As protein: CATSTRLPGDNQPQHF.

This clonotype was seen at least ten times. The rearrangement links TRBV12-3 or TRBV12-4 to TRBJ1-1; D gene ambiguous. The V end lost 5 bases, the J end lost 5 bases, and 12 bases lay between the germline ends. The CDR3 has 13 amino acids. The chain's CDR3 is CASSPLGRTEAFF. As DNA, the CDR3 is TGTGCCAGCAGTCCTCTGGGAAGGACTGAAGCTTTCTTT.